This TCR beta chain was captured by sequencing in a study of regulatory T cells in long-lasting Graves disease. Study observations and caveats: Because few samples were included, accuracy may have been lower.

TCR beta libraries were built with iRepertoire HTBI primers and Arm-PCR of CDR3 regions. Via MiXCR, TCRdb re-called the multiplex PCR reads, giving one row per CDR3 protein. The sample lists about 530,000 distinct CDR3 sequences, approximately 16% seen once, with roughly 25% in the top ten. This clonotype appeared many times. Its specificity is not known. Described time point: newly diagnosed GD, antithyroid drugs for less than 3 months. Isolated PBMC RNA provided the starting material for the TCR library. These same records also appear under a second study, on T cells in Graves' hyperthyroidism and ophthalmopathy. As that study records: First-round RT-PCR with HTBI primers amplified the TCR CDR3 region.

The receptor comes from a middle-aged woman with Graves disease. The specimen was peripheral blood mononuclear cells (PBMCs), collected at new diagnosis, from a patient treated with antithyroid drugs.

CDR3 in DNA: TGTGCCAGCGGCGGGACACTCTCCTACAATGAGCAGTTCTTC. Protein sequence: CASGGTLSYNEQFF. V gene TRBV2 combines with J gene TRBJ2-1; D might be TRBD1 or TRBD2, each matching 6 bases. Deletions cut 8 bases from V and 0 bases from J, with 11 bases between. The CDR3 loop spans 14 amino acids. Germline CDR1 and CDR2: SNHLY and FYNNEI.